This T cell receptor beta chain was documented in a study of blood T cell repertoires in COVID-19. Germline V gene data show CDR1 as MGHRA and CDR2 as YSYEKL. The junction had 4 bases not matched to a gene; V was cut back by 1 base and J by 4 bases. The CDR3 runs to 16 residues. Enrolled through a virtual design, the participants were between 18 and 89 years of age and came from roughly 22 US areas. Recovery meant two consecutive negative NP/OP PCR tests, professional clearance, or resolved symptoms. TCRdb's copy holds only in-frame clones and misses some; the assay was immunoSEQ multiplex PCR. The sample records about 150,000 clones, about nine tenths being singletons. For this clone: The same CDR3 is also encoded by other DNA sequences in this sample.

The rearrangement joins TRBV4-1 to TRBJ2-3; 11 bases map to TRBD2. This TCR came from a man aged 45-60 years who had recovered from COVID-19. Sequenced: PBMCs or T cells enriched from blood (not recorded which). Here the CDR3 DNA reads TGCGCCAGCAGCCAAGGAACTAGCGGGGGAGCAGATACGCAGTATTTT. This gives the protein CASSQGTSGGADTQYF.